This T cell receptor beta chain was identified during a study of beta chain features in type 1 diabetes. Findings and limits, study-wide: High-TCR-expressing cells could be over-represented by cDNA sequencing. The study found that naive, central memory and Treg TCRB repertoires appeared more similar in patients than in healthy donors. TCRB CDR3s were moderately but significantly shorter in Type 1 diabetes patients in all four CD4+ subsets.

About this clone: Its target is not known.

Expressed TCRB transcripts got sequenced, as all isolated RNA was reverse transcribed. Naive, central memory and regulatory T cell samples yielded approximately 3.3 million reads on average. Assay used: immunoSEQ multiplex PCR; TCRdb lists only in-frame clones, some missing. This table holds 600,000 to 700,000 clones, around an eighth found once. This clonotype originated in a man under 40 with type 1 diabetes. Specimen: naive CD4+ T cells from blood.

The chain's CDR3 is CASSPWTANQPQHF. CDR3 nucleotide sequence: TGTGCCAGCAGCCCCTGGACGGCTAATCAGCCCCAGCATTTT. The chain is built from TRBV6-5 and TRBJ1-5; D call uncertain. V lost 6 bases, J lost 4 bases, and 13 bases lay in between. The CDR3 totals 14 residues. The germline gives CDR1 MNHEY, CDR2 SVGAGI.